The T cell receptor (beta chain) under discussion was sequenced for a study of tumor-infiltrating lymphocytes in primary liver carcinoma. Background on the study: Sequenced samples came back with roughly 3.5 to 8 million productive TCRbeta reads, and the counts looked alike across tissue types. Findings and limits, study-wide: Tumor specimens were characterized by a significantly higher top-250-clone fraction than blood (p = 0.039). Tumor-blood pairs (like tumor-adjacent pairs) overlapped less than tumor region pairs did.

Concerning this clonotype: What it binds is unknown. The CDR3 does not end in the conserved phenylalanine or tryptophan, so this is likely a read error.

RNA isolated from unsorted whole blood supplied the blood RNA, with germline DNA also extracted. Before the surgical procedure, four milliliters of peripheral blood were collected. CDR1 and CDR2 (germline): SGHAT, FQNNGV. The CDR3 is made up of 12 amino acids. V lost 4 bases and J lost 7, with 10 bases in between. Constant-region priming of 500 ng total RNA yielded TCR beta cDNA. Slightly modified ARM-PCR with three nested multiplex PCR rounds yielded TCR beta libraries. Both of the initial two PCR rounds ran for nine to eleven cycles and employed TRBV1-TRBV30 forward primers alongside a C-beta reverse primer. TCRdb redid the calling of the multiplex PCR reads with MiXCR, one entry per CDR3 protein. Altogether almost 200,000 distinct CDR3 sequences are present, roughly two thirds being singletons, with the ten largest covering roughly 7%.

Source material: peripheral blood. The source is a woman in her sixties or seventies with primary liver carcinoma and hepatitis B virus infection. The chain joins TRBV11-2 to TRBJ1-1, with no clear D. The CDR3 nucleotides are TGTGCCAGCAGCTCTGACGGGATTGAAGCTTTCTAT. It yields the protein CASSSDGIEAFY.